The source of this TCR beta chain is a study of vaccination and CD4 T cells after COVID-19. The wider study: Vaccination of participants consisted of two doses of either BNT162b2 or mRNA-1273 vaccine. Post-vaccine sample collection happened at a median of 72 days after dose two, ranging 14 to 241. Study-wide results and caveats: Convalescent patients had a median approximately 86% of post-vaccine SARS-CoV-2-reactive clones that were detected only after vaccination, not before it.

Regarding this clonotype: As yet, its antigen is unknown.

Cultured CD4+ T cell DNA underwent sequencing with the Oncomine TCR Beta short-read assay. TCRdb re-called the PCR reads with MiXCR, one entry per CDR3 protein. The sample has more than 20,000 distinct CDR3 sequences; roughly three fifths are singletons. The treatment is: approximately nine-day PBMC culture with coronavirus spike peptide pools or control peptides (ViraFEST assay). The CDR3 extends over 16 amino acids. The ends were cut back, 0 bases at V and 3 bases at J, with 14 bases in the middle. The receptor was isolated from a human donor who received a COVID-19 vaccine. The source material was CD4+ T cells from blood, cultured in vitro, sampled after SARS-CoV-2 vaccination. The J gene is TRBJ1-1, the V gene TRBV12-3 or TRBV12-4; D gene uncertain. CDR3 residues: CASSLALMDIDTEAFF. The CDR3 DNA follows: TGTGCCAGCAGTTTAGCGCTTATGGATATAGACACTGAAGCTTTCTTT.